A selection of T cell receptor beta chains follows, all from one sample in a study of control samples from healthy donors and cancer patients. Profiling relied on immunoSEQ multiplex PCR, and the TCRdb table lists in-frame clones only, not all of them. The sample includes about 28,000 clones, roughly 85% of them seen just once. The sequenced sample was PBMCs. The receptor source for this set is a man aged 55 to 69 with head and neck cancer. The CDR3 runs from the conserved cysteine through the conserved F or W. The order of the fields is V gene, J gene, D gene, clone size, CDR3 protein, CDR3 DNA. The D gene is left open where the match is weak. The listing skips clone size in some rows; elsewhere it reads once, few, many or a size class.

v_gene: TRBV11-1; j_gene: TRBJ2-1; d_gene: -; abundance: few; CDR3aa: CASSLAPGRRNEQFF; CDR3nt: TGTGCCAGCAGCTTAGCTCCGGGACGGCGCAATGAGCAGTTCTTC
v_gene: TRBV7-9; j_gene: TRBJ2-1; d_gene: -; abundance: -; CDR3aa: CASSFRPGVLGNEQFF; CDR3nt: TGTGCCAGCAGCTTTCGGCCCGGGGTACTTGGCAATGAGCAGTTCTTC
v_gene: TRBV19; j_gene: TRBJ1-5; d_gene: TRBD1; abundance: -; CDR3aa: CASSSRQGGNQPQHF; CDR3nt: TGTGCCAGTAGTTCCAGACAGGGAGGCAATCAGCCCCAGCATTTT
v_gene: TRBV29-1; j_gene: TRBJ1-2; d_gene: -; abundance: few; CDR3aa: CSVEDTQFYYGYTF; CDR3nt: TGCAGCGTTGAAGATACCCAGTTCTACTATGGCTACACCTTC
v_gene: TRBV2; j_gene: TRBJ2-2; d_gene: -; abundance: few; CDR3aa: CATKSGRLSPGELFF; CDR3nt: TGTGCCACCAAGAGTGGGAGACTAAGCCCCGGGGAGCTGTTTTTT
v_gene: TRBV7-3; j_gene: TRBJ2-6; d_gene: -; abundance: -; CDR3aa: CASRPGQSGANVLTF; CDR3nt: TGTGCCAGCAGGCCGGGGCAAAGTGGGGCCAACGTCCTGACTTTC
v_gene: TRBV27; j_gene: TRBJ2-2; d_gene: TRBD2; abundance: few; CDR3aa: CASDPSGTGSGELFF; CDR3nt: TGTGCCAGCGATCCGAGCGGGACTGGGTCCGGGGAGCTGTTTTTT
v_gene: TRBV6-1; j_gene: TRBJ1-3; d_gene: -; abundance: few; CDR3aa: CASSERGYSGNTIYF; CDR3nt: TGTGCCAGCAGTGAACGAGGGTATTCTGGAAACACCATATATTTT
v_gene: TRBV3-1/TRBV3-2; j_gene: TRBJ1-3; d_gene: -; abundance: -; CDR3aa: CASSQAPGRFSGGNTIYF; CDR3nt: TGTGCCAGCAGCCAAGCCCCGGGACGGTTTTCAGGAGGAAACACCATATATTTT
v_gene: TRBV27; j_gene: TRBJ2-7; d_gene: -; abundance: -; CDR3aa: CASSPRDPANEQYF; CDR3nt: TGTGCCAGCAGTCCTCGGGACCCGGCGAACGAGCAGTACTTC
v_gene: TRBV5-4; j_gene: TRBJ2-1; d_gene: -; abundance: -; CDR3aa: CASSIDSLSYNEQFF; CDR3nt: TGTGCCAGCAGCATTGACAGCCTCTCCTACAATGAGCAGTTCTTC
v_gene: TRBV3-1/TRBV3-2; j_gene: TRBJ2-7; d_gene: TRBD1; abundance: -; CDR3aa: CASSQARTGYEQYF; CDR3nt: TGTGCCAGCAGCCAAGCAAGGACAGGATACGAGCAGTACTTC
v_gene: TRBV9; j_gene: TRBJ1-1; d_gene: -; abundance: few; CDR3aa: CASSVVIAGPGGTEAFF; CDR3nt: TGTGCCAGCAGCGTAGTTATCGCGGGCCCCGGGGGCACTGAAGCTTTCTTT
v_gene: TRBV15; j_gene: TRBJ1-2; d_gene: -; abundance: -; CDR3aa: CATSAAGRNYGYTF; CDR3nt: TGTGCCACCAGCGCCGCCGGACGGAACTATGGCTACACCTTC
v_gene: TRBV5-6; j_gene: TRBJ1-3; d_gene: -; abundance: -; CDR3aa: CASSLFRGHSGNTIYF; CDR3nt: TGTGCCAGCAGCTTGTTTCGAGGGCACTCTGGAAACACCATATATTTT
v_gene: TRBV9; j_gene: TRBJ1-1; d_gene: TRBD1; abundance: few; CDR3aa: CASSPSHRGSTEAFF; CDR3nt: TGTGCCAGCAGCCCAAGTCACAGGGGGAGCACTGAAGCTTTCTTT
v_gene: TRBV18; j_gene: TRBJ1-6; d_gene: -; abundance: -; CDR3aa: CASSPPAQTYNSPLHF; CDR3nt: TGTGCCAGCTCACCACCCGCCCAGACCTATAATTCACCCCTCCACTTT
v_gene: TRBV14; j_gene: TRBJ1-6; d_gene: -; abundance: few; CDR3aa: CASRQVDNSPLHF; CDR3nt: TGTGCCAGCAGACAAGTGGATAATTCACCCCTCCACTTT
v_gene: TRBV6-2/TRBV6-3; j_gene: TRBJ1-5; d_gene: -; abundance: -; CDR3aa: CASSYSIISDQPQHF; CDR3nt: TGTGCCAGCAGTTACTCGATTATCAGTGACCAGCCCCAGCATTTT
v_gene: TRBV6-4; j_gene: TRBJ2-1; d_gene: -; abundance: -; CDR3aa: CASSLEEAGTRYNEQFF; CDR3nt: TGTGCCAGCAGCCTAGAAGAGGCGGGGACGAGGTACAATGAGCAGTTCTTC
v_gene: TRBV5-1; j_gene: TRBJ1-4; d_gene: -; abundance: -; CDR3aa: CASSLVIGNEKLFF; CDR3nt: TGCGCCAGCAGCTTGGTTATAGGGAATGAAAAACTGTTTTTT
v_gene: TRBV11-1; j_gene: TRBJ2-3; d_gene: -; abundance: -; CDR3aa: CASSLGLALQYF; CDR3nt: TGTGCCAGCAGCTTAGGTCTAGCCCTCCAGTATTTT
v_gene: TRBV14; j_gene: TRBJ1-1; d_gene: -; abundance: once; CDR3aa: CASSQELRGEEAFF; CDR3nt: TGTGCCAGCAGCCAAGAGTTAAGAGGGGAGGAAGCTTTCTTT
v_gene: TRBV27; j_gene: TRBJ1-2; d_gene: TRBD1; abundance: -; CDR3aa: CASSLQQGNGYTF; CDR3nt: TGTGCCAGCAGTTTACAACAGGGGAACGGCTACACCTTC
v_gene: TRBV18; j_gene: TRBJ1-2; d_gene: -; abundance: -; CDR3aa: CASSPGDGYTF; CDR3nt: TGTGCCAGCTCACCGGGGGATGGCTACACCTTC
v_gene: TRBV30; j_gene: TRBJ2-1; d_gene: -; abundance: -; CDR3aa: CAWSHQTGSEFF; CDR3nt: TGTGCCTGGAGCCACCAGACAGGTTCGGAGTTCTTC